This is a list of T cell receptor beta chains from one sample in a study of cytomegalovirus exposure and HLA in healthy donors. TCRdb's table, derived via immunoSEQ multiplex PCR, lists solely in-frame clones and lacks some. The sample carries approximately 150,000 clones, approximately 77% recorded once. The sequencing input was PBMCs. The receptors here all came from a male donor in good health and CMV-seropositive. Both conserved end residues are part of each CDR3. D genes are given only for firm matches. The size of a clone is reported for some rows only, either as once, few or many, or as a class for expanded clones.

D: TRBD1
V: TRBV5-1
size: few
J: TRBJ1-2
length: 13
DNA: TGCGCCAGCAGCCCGGGGACAGGGTCTGGCTACACCTTC
CDR3: CASSPGTGSGYTF

D: NA
V: TRBV27
size: NA
J: TRBJ1-6
length: 17
DNA: TGTGCCAGCAGTCCTACTCCGGGGAGCTCCTATAATTCACCCCTCCACTTT
CDR3: CASSPTPGSSYNSPLHF

D: TRBD2
V: TRBV13
size: NA
J: TRBJ2-3
length: 18
DNA: TGTGCCAGCAGCTCGGGGGGGGCGGCGGGGGTTCGCACAGATACGCAGTATTTT
CDR3: CASSSGGAAGVRTDTQYF

D: TRBD2
V: TRBV6-5
size: NA
J: TRBJ2-1
length: 15
DNA: TGTGCCAGCAGGTGGACTAGCGGGGGTTCCAATGAGCAGTTCTTC
CDR3: CASRWTSGGSNEQFF

D: TRBD1
V: TRBV7-9
size: NA
J: TRBJ2-7
length: 15
DNA: TGTGCCAGCAGCTTAGGAGGGACAGGGAGCTACGAGCAGTACTTC
CDR3: CASSLGGTGSYEQYF

D: NA
V: TRBV6-1
size: NA
J: TRBJ1-1
length: 13
DNA: TGTGCCAGCAAGAGTCTTGGGAACACTGAAGCTTTCTTT
CDR3: CASKSLGNTEAFF

D: NA
V: TRBV30
size: few
J: TRBJ1-5
length: 15
DNA: TGTGCCTGGAGTAAAGGCGGGAATAGCAATCAGCCCCAGCATTTT
CDR3: CAWSKGGNSNQPQHF

D: NA
V: TRBV27
size: NA
J: TRBJ1-1
length: 12
DNA: TGTGCCAGCAGTTTAACCGGGACACGGCTATTCTTT
CDR3: CASSLTGTRLFF

D: NA
V: TRBV5-4
size: NA
J: TRBJ2-1
length: 13
DNA: TGTGCCAGCAGCCCCGGGGGAGGAAATGAGCAGTTCTTC
CDR3: CASSPGGGNEQFF

D: NA
V: TRBV7-3
size: NA
J: TRBJ1-4
length: 16
DNA: TGTGCCAGCAGCTTAAGAGGGTCCTCGACTAATGAAAAACTGTTTTTT
CDR3: CASSLRGSSTNEKLFF

D: NA
V: TRBV7-9
size: few
J: TRBJ2-7
length: 12
DNA: TGTGCCAGCAGCTTGTCCACCTACGAGCAGTACTTC
CDR3: CASSLSTYEQYF

D: NA
V: TRBV4-2
size: NA
J: TRBJ1-5
length: 12
DNA: TGTGCCAGCTCGGGAGGCAATCAGCCCCAGCATTTT
CDR3: CASSGGNQPQHF

D: TRBD1
V: TRBV6-6
size: NA
J: TRBJ1-1
length: 13
DNA: TGTGCCAGCAATAACAGGGGGAACACTGAAGCTTTCTTT
CDR3: CASNNRGNTEAFF

D: NA
V: TRBV2
size: NA
J: TRBJ1-1
length: 14
DNA: TGTGCCAGCAGAGAGCGAGGGAGGGACACTGAAGCTTTCTTT
CDR3: CASRERGRDTEAFF

D: TRBD1
V: TRBV6-5
size: NA
J: TRBJ1-2
length: 13
DNA: TGTGCCAGCAAGGCGGGACAGGGCCAGGGCTACACCTTC
CDR3: CASKAGQGQGYTF

D: TRBD1
V: TRBV27
size: few
J: TRBJ1-1
length: 14
DNA: TGTGCCAGCAGGCTAACAGGGGGCAAGACTGAAGCTTTCTTT
CDR3: CASRLTGGKTEAFF

D: NA
V: TRBV30
size: NA
J: TRBJ1-2
length: 13
DNA: TGTGCCTGGAGTGATGGGACATTCGGCCGCTACACCTTC
CDR3: CAWSDGTFGRYTF

D: NA
V: TRBV7-6
size: once
J: TRBJ2-3
length: 13
DNA: TGTGCCAGCAGCAGGACTAGCACAGATACGCAGTATTTT
CDR3: CASSRTSTDTQYF

D: NA
V: TRBV29-1
size: NA
J: TRBJ1-2
length: 14
DNA: TGCAGCGTTGATGGTGGCAGGGTCAACTATGGCTACACCTTC
CDR3: CSVDGGRVNYGYTF

D: NA
V: TRBV7-6
size: NA
J: TRBJ1-2
length: 14
DNA: TGTGCCAGCAGCCCCACAGGGAGCCCCTATGGCTACACCTTC
CDR3: CASSPTGSPYGYTF

D: TRBD1
V: TRBV4-3
size: NA
J: TRBJ1-6
length: 15
DNA: TGCGCCAGCAGCCAAGCGGACAGGGGAAGGATACCCCTCCACTTT
CDR3: CASSQADRGRIPLHF

D: NA
V: TRBV20-1
size: NA
J: TRBJ1-1
length: 11
DNA: TGCAGTGTCCTAAGGCGGGGTAGGGCTTTCTTT
CDR3: CSVLRRGRAFF

D: NA
V: TRBV7-2
size: NA
J: TRBJ1-1
length: 15
DNA: TGTGCCAGCAGCTTAAACAGGGCAATGAACACTGAAGCTTTCTTT
CDR3: CASSLNRAMNTEAFF

D: NA
V: TRBV7-9
size: NA
J: TRBJ1-1
length: 14
DNA: TGTGCCAGCAGCTTCAGGGCCTCGGGCACTGAAGCTTTCTTT
CDR3: CASSFRASGTEAFF

D: NA
V: TRBV5-1
size: NA
J: TRBJ2-1
length: 13
DNA: TGCGCCAGCAGCTTGGCCCAGTACAATGAGCAGTTCTTC
CDR3: CASSLAQYNEQFF

D: NA
V: TRBV5-1
size: NA
J: TRBJ2-3
length: 15
DNA: TGCGCCAGCAGCTTTTCAGGGGCTAGCACAGATACGCAGTATTTT
CDR3: CASSFSGASTDTQYF